The entry below gives a single T cell receptor beta chain sequence along with its context. Its matching antigen is unknown. This sample stems from a study of T cell clones after liver transplantation. Across the study: Immunosuppression withdrawal was tried within 2 years after liver transplantation in this trial. Third-party-reactive TCRbeta sequences from pre-transplant mixed lymphocyte reactions served as antigen-independent comparators. Samples came pre-transplant, pre-randomization before withdrawal, and post-randomization after withdrawal ended.

The table came from immunoSEQ multiplex PCR; TCRdb's copy has only in-frame clones and leaves some out. The sample lists more than 100,000 clones; about 81% were seen once. Study-wide results and caveats: Graft donor-reactive T cells may have migrated into the graft rather than being deleted.

The receptor comes from a human patient who received a liver transplant. Some of these T cells may belong to the graft donor. The sequencing used CD4+ T cells from blood, collected approximately 43 months after liver transplant.

Written as DNA, the CDR3 is TGTGCCAGCAGTTCTCTCGGGACAGATAATTCACCCCTCCACTTT. It yields the protein CASSSLGTDNSPLHF. The gene calls are TRBV6-6 and TRBJ1-6; 7 bases match TRBD1. This CDR3 region has 15 residues. The V segment lost 4 bases and the J segment 5 bases; nucleotides outside the gene matches: 5. Germline V gives CDR1 MNHNY, CDR2 SVGAGI (reference sequence).